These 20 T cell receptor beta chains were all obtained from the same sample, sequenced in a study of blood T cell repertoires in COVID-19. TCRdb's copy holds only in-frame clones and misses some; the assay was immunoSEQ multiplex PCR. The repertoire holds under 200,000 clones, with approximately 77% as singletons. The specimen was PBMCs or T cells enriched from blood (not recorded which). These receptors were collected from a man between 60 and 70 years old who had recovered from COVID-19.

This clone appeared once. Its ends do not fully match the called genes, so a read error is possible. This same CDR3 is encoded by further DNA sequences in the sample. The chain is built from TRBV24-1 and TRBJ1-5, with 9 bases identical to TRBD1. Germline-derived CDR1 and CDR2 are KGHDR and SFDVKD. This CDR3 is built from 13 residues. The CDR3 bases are TGTGCTACCAGCGGGACAGGGCCTCAGCCCCAGCATTTT. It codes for CATSGTGPQPQHF.

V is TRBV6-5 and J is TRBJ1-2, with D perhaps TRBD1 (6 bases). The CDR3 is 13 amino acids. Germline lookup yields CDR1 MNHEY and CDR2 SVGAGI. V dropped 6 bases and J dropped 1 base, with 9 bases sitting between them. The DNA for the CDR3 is TGTGCCAGCAGCGTACAGGGTAACTATGGCTACACCTTC. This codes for CASSVQGNYGYTF.

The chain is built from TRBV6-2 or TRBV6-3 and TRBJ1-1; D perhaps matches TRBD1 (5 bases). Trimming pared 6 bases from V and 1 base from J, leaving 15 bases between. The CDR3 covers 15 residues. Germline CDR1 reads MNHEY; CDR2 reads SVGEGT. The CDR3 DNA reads TGTGCCAGCAGCCCCCGAATTGACAGGAACACTGAAGCTTTCTTT. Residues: CASSPRIDRNTEAFF.

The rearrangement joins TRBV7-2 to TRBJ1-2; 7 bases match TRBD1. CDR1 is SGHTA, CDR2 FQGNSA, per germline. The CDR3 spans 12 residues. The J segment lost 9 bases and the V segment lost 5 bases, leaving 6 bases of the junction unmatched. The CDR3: CASSRQGGRYTF. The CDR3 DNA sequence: TGTGCCAGCAGCCGACAGGGTGGGCGCTACACCTTC.

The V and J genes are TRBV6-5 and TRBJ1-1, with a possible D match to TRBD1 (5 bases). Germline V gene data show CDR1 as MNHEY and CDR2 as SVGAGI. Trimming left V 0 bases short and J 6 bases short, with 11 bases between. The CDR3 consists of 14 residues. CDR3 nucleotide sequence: TGTGCCAGCAGTTACTCTGGCTGGGGCTCTGAAGCTTTCTTT. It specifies CASSYSGWGSEAFF.

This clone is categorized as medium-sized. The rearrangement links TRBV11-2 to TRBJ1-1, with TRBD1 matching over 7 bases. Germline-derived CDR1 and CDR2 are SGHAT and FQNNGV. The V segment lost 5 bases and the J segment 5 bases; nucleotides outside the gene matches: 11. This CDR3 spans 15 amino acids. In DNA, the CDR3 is TGTGCCAGCAGCCCGCGGAGGGGGCGAGGGACTGAAGCTTTCTTT. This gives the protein CASSPRRGRGTEAFF.

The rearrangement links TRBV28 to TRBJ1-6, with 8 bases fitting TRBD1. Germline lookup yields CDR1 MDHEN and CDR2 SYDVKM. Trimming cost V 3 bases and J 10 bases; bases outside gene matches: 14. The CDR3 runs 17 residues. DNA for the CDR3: TGTGCCAGCAGTTTTCCCCGGGACAGGTGGAGTCGGTCACCCCTCCACTTT. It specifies CASSFPRDRWSRSPLHF.

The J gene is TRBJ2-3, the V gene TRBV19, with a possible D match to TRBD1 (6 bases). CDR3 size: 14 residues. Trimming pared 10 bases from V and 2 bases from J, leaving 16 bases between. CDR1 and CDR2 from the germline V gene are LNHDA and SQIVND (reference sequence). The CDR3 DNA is TGTGCCACCTCAATGTCAGGGGACACAGATACGCAGTATTTT. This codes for CATSMSGDTDTQYF.

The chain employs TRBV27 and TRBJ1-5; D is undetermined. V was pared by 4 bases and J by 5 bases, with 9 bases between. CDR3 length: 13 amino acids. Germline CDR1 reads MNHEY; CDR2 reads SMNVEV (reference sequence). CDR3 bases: TGTGCCAGCAGTTGGAGGGTCGATCAGCCCCAGCATTTT. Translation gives CASSWRVDQPQHF.

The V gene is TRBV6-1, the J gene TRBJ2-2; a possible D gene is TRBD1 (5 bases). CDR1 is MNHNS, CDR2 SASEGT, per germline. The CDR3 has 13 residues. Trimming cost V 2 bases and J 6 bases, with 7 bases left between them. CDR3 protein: CASSEQGPGELFF. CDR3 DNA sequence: TGTGCCAGCAGTGAACAGGGTCCCGGGGAGCTGTTTTTT.

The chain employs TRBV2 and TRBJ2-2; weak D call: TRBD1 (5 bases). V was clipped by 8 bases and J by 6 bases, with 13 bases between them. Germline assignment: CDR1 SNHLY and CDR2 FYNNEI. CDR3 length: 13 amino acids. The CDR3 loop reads CASQGFKAGELFF. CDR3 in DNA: TGTGCCAGCCAGGGCTTTAAGGCCGGGGAGCTGTTTTTT.

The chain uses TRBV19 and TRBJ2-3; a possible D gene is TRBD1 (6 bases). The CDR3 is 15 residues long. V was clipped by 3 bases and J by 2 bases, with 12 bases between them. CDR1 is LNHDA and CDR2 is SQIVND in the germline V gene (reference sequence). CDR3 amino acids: CASSIQGNPTDTQYF. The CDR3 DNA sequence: TGTGCCAGTAGTATTCAGGGGAACCCCACAGATACGCAGTATTTT.

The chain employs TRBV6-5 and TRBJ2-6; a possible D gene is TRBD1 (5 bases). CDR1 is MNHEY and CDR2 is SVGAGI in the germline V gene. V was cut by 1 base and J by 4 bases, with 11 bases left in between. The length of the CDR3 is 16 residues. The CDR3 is CASSYLGASGANVLTF. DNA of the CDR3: TGTGCCAGCAGTTACTTAGGGGCGAGCGGGGCCAACGTCCTGACTTTC.

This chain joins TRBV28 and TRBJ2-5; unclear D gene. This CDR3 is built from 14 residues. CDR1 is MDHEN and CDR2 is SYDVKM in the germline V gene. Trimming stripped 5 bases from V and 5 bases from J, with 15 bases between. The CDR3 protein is CASSPSPVRETQYF. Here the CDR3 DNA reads TGTGCCAGCAGTCCCTCCCCCGTCCGTGAGACCCAGTACTTC.

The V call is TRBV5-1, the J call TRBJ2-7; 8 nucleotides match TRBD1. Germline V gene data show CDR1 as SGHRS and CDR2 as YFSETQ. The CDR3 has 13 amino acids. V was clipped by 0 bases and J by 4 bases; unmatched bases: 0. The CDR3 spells CASSLGTGYEQYF. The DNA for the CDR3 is TGCGCCAGCAGCTTGGGGACAGGGTACGAGCAGTACTTC.

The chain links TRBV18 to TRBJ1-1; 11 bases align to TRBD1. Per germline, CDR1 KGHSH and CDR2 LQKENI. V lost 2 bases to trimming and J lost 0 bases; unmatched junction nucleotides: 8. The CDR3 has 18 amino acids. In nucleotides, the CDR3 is TGTGCCAGCTCACCAACCGGGACAGGGGGAACCTTGAACACTGAAGCTTTCTTT. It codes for CASSPTGTGGTLNTEAFF.

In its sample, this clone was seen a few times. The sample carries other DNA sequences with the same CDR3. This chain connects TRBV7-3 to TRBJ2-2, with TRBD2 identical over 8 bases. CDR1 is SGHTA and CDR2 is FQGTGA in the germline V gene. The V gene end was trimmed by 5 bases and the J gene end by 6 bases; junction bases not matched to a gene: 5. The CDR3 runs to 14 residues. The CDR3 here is CASSPAGGPGELFF. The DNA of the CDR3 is TGTGCCAGCAGCCCCGCGGGAGGACCCGGGGAGCTGTTTTTT.

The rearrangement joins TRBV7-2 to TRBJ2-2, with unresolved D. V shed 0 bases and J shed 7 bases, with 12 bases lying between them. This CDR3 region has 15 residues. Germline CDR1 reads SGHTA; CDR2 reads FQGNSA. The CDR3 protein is CASSLASRLGGELFF. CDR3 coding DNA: TGTGCCAGCAGCTTAGCGAGCAGGCTGGGCGGGGAGCTGTTTTTT.

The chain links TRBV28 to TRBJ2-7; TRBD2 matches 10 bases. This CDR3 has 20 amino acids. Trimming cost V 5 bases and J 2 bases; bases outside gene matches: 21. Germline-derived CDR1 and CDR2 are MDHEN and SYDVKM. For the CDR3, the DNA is TGTGCCAGCAGTAGAGCATTCCGGGACAGAGCTAGCGGGAGCCCCTACGAGCAGTACTTC. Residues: CASSRAFRDRASGSPYEQYF.

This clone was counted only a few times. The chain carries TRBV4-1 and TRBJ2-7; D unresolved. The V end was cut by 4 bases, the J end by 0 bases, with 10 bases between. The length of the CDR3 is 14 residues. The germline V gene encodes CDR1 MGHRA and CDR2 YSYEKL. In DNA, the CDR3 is TGCGCCAGCAGCCTTCATCTAGGCTCCTACGAGCAGTACTTC. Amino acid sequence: CASSLHLGSYEQYF.